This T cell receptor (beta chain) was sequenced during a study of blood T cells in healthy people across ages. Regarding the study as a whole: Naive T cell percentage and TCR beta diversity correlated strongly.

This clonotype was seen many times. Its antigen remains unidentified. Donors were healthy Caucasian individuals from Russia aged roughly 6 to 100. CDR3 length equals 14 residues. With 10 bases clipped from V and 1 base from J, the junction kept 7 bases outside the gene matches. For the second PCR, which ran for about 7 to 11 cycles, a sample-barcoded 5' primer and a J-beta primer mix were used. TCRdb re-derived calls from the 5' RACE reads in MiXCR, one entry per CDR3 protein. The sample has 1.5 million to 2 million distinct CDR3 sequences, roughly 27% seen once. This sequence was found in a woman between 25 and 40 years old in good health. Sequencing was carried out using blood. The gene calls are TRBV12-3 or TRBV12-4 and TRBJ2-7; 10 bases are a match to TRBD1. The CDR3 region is CATHPGQGSYEQYF. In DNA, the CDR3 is TGTGCCACCCATCCGGGACAGGGGTCCTACGAGCAGTACTTC.